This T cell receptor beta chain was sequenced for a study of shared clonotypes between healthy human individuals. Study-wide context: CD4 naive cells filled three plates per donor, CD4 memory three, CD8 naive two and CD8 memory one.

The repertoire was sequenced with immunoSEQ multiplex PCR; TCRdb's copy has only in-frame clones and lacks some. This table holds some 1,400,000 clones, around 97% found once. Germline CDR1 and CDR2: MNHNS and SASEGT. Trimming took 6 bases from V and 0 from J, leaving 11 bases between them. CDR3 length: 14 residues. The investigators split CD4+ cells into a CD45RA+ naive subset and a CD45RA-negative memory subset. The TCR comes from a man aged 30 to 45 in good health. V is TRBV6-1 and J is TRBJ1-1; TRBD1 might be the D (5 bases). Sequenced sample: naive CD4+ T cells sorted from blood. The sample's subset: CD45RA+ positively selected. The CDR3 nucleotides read TGTGCCAGCAGCCCGGGGCTAATGAACACTGAAGCTTTCTTT. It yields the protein CASSPGLMNTEAFF.